Following are 20 T cell receptor beta chains from one sample sequenced in a study of shared clonotypes between healthy human individuals. Libraries were prepared by immunoSEQ multiplex PCR; TCRdb keeps only in-frame clonotypes and omits some of them. The table lists some 2,400,000 clones, approximately 94% of them singletons. The sample comprised naive CD4+ T cells sorted from blood. Subset defined: CD45RA+ positively selected. Receptors originate from a man aged 18 to 30 in good health.

The genes are TRBV10-3 and TRBJ1-1; D might be TRBD1 (5 bases). V lost 0 bases and J 7 bases, leaving 12 bases between the germline ends. Germline V lookup: CDR1 ENHRY, CDR2 SYGVKD. This CDR3 contains 14 residues. CDR3 sequence reads: CAISESGQTFEAFF. CDR3 coding DNA: TGTGCCATCAGTGAGTCGGGGCAGACGTTTGAAGCTTTCTTT.

In the case of this clone: Other DNA sequences in this sample translate to the same CDR3. The chain joins TRBV29-1 to TRBJ2-3, with 9 bases matching TRBD1. The germline V gene has CDR1 SQVTM and CDR2 ANQGSEA. The CDR3 sequence is 14 residues long. After removal of 5 bases from V and 2 bases from J, the junction contained 5 bases not matched to a gene. In DNA form, the CDR3 reads TGCAGCGTTCCGGGACAGGGTAACACAGATACGCAGTATTTT. This codes for CSVPGQGNTDTQYF.

The rearrangement links TRBV7-9 to TRBJ1-2, with D possibly matching TRBD1 (5 bases). This CDR3 contains 15 residues. Trimming took 7 bases from V and 2 from J, leaving 17 bases between them. Germline CDR1 and CDR2: SEHNR and FQNEAQ (reference sequence). CDR3 region: CASTPKGALNYGYTF. Here the CDR3 DNA reads TGTGCCAGCACCCCAAAAGGGGCGTTAAACTATGGCTACACCTTC. Filled out from reference TRBV7-9 and TRBJ1-2, the complete variable domain reads DTGVSQNPRHKITKRGQNVTFRCDPISEHNRLYWYRQTLGQGPEFLTYFQNEAQLEKSRLLSDRFSAERPKGSFSTLEIQRTEQGDSAMYLCASTPKGALNYGYTFGSGTRLTVV.

CDR3 bases: TGTGCCTGGTCCCCCACAGCTAACTATGGCTACACCTTC. Translation: CAWSPTANYGYTF. V and J are TRBV30 and TRBJ1-2; unclear D gene. Trimming took 5 bases from V and 0 from J, leaving 10 bases between them. In germline, CDR1 is GTSNPN, CDR2 SVGIG (reference sequence). This CDR3 region has 13 residues.

The J gene is TRBJ1-6, the V gene TRBV11-3; D remains unclear. V lost 5 bases and J 7 bases, leaving 12 bases between the germline ends. Germline CDR1 is SGHNT and CDR2 is YENEEA. CDR3 length: 14 amino acids. The CDR3 DNA reads as TGTGCCAGCAGCCAGGACGGTCCCAATTCACCCCTCCACTTT. It specifies CASSQDGPNSPLHF.

This CDR3 is CASSRGGRNTEAFF. Here the CDR3 DNA reads TGTGCCAGCTCACGTGGGGGCAGGAACACTGAAGCTTTCTTT. The chain couples TRBV18 to TRBJ1-1, with a possible D match to TRBD1 (6 bases). The germline gives CDR1 KGHSH, CDR2 LQKENI. The CDR3 runs to 14 residues. The V end lost 4 bases, the J end lost 1 base, and 10 bases lay between the germline ends.

The CDR3 sequence: CASSDLGVGSPLHF. In DNA, the CDR3 is TGTGCCAGTAGTGACCTGGGGGTGGGCTCACCCCTCCACTTT. The chain couples TRBV19 to TRBJ1-6, with D maybe TRBD1 (5 bases). The germline V gene encodes CDR1 LNHDA and CDR2 SQIVND (reference sequence). Trimming removed 5 bases at V and 10 bases at J, with 15 bases between. The CDR3 runs 14 residues.

Comment on this clone: The identical CDR3 is also encoded by other nucleotide sequences in the sample. This chain links TRBV11-3 with TRBJ2-3; 11 bases line up with TRBD2. With V trimmed by 2 bases and J by 0 bases, 1 base remained unmatched. The V gene's germline CDR1 is SGHNT and CDR2 YENEEA. CDR3 length: 16 residues. This CDR3 is CASSLRTSGSTDTQYF. CDR3 nucleotide sequence: TGTGCCAGCAGCTTAAGGACTAGCGGGAGCACAGATACGCAGTATTTT.

J is TRBJ1-4 and V is TRBV2, with unresolved D. The length of the CDR3 is 12 residues. Between the trimmed V and J ends, which lost 4 bases and 7 bases, there was a span of 7 bases. The V gene's germline CDR1 is SNHLY and CDR2 FYNNEI. CDR3 nucleotide sequence: TGTGCCAGCAGTGTGTCTCCTGAAAAACTGTTTTTT. This encodes CASSVSPEKLFF.

This chain joins TRBV27 and TRBJ1-5; tentative D call: TRBD1 (5 bases). The CDR3 totals 15 residues. Germline V gene sequence: CDR1 MNHEY, CDR2 SMNVEV (reference sequence). V lost 2 bases, J lost 2 bases, and 10 bases lay in between. This CDR3 is CASSLRGLGNQPQHF. CDR3 in DNA: TGTGCCAGCAGTTTAAGGGGACTGGGCAATCAGCCCCAGCATTTT.

The chain links TRBV27 to TRBJ1-6, with D uncertain. The CDR3 covers 14 residues. From germline, CDR1 is MNHEY and CDR2 SMNVEV (reference sequence). The ends were cut back, 8 bases at V and 7 bases at J, with 15 bases in the middle. The DNA for the CDR3 is TGTGCCAGCGGAAGCCCCCCGGTCAATTCACCCCTCCACTTT. Its protein is CASGSPPVNSPLHF.

CDR3 amino acids: CASSQAEDFTQYF. DNA for the CDR3: TGCGCCAGCAGCCAAGCGGAAGATTTTACGCAGTATTTT. The V gene is TRBV4-1, the J gene TRBJ2-3; no firm D call. Trimming shortened V by 1 base and J by 8 bases, and 10 bases separated the two germline ends. Looked up from germline, CDR1 is MGHRA and CDR2 is YSYEKL. The CDR3 is 13 residues long.

The V gene is TRBV5-4, the J gene TRBJ2-1; D uncertain. The CDR3 extends over 13 amino acids. Looked up from germline, CDR1 is SGHNT and CDR2 is YYREEE (reference sequence). V gave up 0 bases and J gave up 6 bases, with 7 bases separating them. For the CDR3, the DNA is TGTGCCAGCAGCTTGGGCTTGACCAATGAGCAGTTCTTC. The encoded protein is CASSLGLTNEQFF.

The chain has TRBV11-3 and TRBJ1-6; tentative D call: TRBD1 (6 bases). Trimming took 0 bases from V and 4 from J, leaving 16 bases between them. The CDR3 consists of 18 residues. Germline CDR1 is SGHNT and CDR2 is YENEEA. Here the CDR3 DNA reads TGTGCCAGCAGCTTAGAAAAAAACCGGGGGCCATATAATTCACCCCTCCACTTT. Its translation is CASSLEKNRGPYNSPLHF.

J is TRBJ2-7 and V is TRBV6-6; unclear D gene. The germline gives CDR1 MNHNY, CDR2 SVGAGI (reference sequence). The CDR3 covers 14 residues. With 1 base removed from V and 0 bases from J, the gap between germline ends came to 7 bases. CDR3 DNA sequence: TGTGCCAGCAGTTACTTGCCGGACTCCTACGAGCAGTACTTC. Protein product: CASSYLPDSYEQYF.

This sequence joins TRBV5-1 and TRBJ2-7, with a weak D call TRBD1 (6 bases). This CDR3 contains 12 residues. Germline CDR1 SGHRS, CDR2 YFSETQ. Trimming shortened V by 8 bases and J by 0 bases, and 9 bases separated the two germline ends. CDR3 nucleotides: TGCGCCAGTGGGACATCCTCCTACGAGCAGTACTTC. It specifies CASGTSSYEQYF.

V and J are TRBV29-1 and TRBJ1-1; D is unclear. The V and J ends lost 3 bases and 0 bases respectively, with 14 bases between them. CDR1 and CDR2 from the germline V gene are SQVTM and ANQGSEA. This CDR3 spans 15 amino acids. In DNA, the CDR3 is TGCAGCGTTGAGAAGGGTTCGGCACTGAACACTGAAGCTTTCTTT. Amino acids: CSVEKGSALNTEAFF.

CDR3 sequence: CASSNSGTSGGWETQYF. The CDR3 nucleotides are TGCGCCAGCAGCAACTCCGGGACTAGCGGGGGTTGGGAGACCCAGTACTTC. V usage is TRBV5-1 and J usage is TRBJ2-5; 14 bases are shared with TRBD2. The CDR3 runs 17 residues. CDR1 is SGHRS, CDR2 YFSETQ, per germline. V lost 4 bases and J lost 5; bases outside the gene matches: 10.

This chain joins TRBV6-1 and TRBJ2-7; TRBD1 agrees at 7 bases. In germline, CDR1 is MNHNS, CDR2 SASEGT. Trimming took 7 bases from V and 6 from J; bases not matched to a gene: 12. This CDR3 has 14 amino acids. CDR3 bases: TGTGCCAGCAACCCGGGACAGTCCCAGTCCGAGCAGTACTTC. It specifies CASNPGQSQSEQYF.

The chain joins TRBV5-6 to TRBJ1-5; 7 bases agree with TRBD1. Germline V gene data show CDR1 as SGHDT and CDR2 as YYEEEE. This CDR3 region has 16 residues. The V and J ends lost 2 bases and 7 bases, in that order; junction bases with no gene match: 12. In DNA form, the CDR3 reads TGTGCCAGCAGCTTTGGGGGGCAACAGGGGAACCAGCCCCAGCATTTT. Protein sequence: CASSFGGQQGNQPQHF.